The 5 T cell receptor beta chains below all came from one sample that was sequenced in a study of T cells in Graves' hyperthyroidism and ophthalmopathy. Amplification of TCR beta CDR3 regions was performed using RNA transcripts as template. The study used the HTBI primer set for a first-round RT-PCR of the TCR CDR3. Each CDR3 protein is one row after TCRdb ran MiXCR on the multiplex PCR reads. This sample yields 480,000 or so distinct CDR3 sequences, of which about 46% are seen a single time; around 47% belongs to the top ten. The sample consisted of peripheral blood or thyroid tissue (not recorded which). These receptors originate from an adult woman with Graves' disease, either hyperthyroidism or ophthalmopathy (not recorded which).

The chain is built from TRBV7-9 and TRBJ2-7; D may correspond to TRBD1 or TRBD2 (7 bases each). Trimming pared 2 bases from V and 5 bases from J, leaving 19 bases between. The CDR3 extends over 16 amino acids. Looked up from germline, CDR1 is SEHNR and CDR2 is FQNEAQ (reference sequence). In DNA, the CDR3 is TGTGCCAGCAGCTTACAGGGGGGGCGCGTTCTCCACGAGCAGTACTTC. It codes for CASSLQGGRVLHEQYF.

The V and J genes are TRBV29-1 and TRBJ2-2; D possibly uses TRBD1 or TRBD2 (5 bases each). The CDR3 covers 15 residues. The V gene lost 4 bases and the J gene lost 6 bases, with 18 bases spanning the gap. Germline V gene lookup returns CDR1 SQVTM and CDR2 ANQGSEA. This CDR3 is CSVVTGTRAAGELFF. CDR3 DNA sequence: TGCAGCGTTGTGACTGGGACGAGAGCAGCCGGGGAGCTGTTTTTT.

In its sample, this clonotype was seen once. CDR3 sequence reads: CASSPLASHGTANTQYF. The DNA of the CDR3 is TGTGCCAGCAGCCCCCTAGCGTCCCACGGGACAGCAAATACGCAGTATTTT. The rearrangement uses TRBV9 and TRBJ2-3, with TRBD1 as a possible D gene (7 bases). The CDR3 is made up of 17 amino acids. The V gene lost 4 bases and the J gene lost 7 bases, with 25 bases spanning the gap. Germline V gives CDR1 SGDLS, CDR2 YYNGEE.

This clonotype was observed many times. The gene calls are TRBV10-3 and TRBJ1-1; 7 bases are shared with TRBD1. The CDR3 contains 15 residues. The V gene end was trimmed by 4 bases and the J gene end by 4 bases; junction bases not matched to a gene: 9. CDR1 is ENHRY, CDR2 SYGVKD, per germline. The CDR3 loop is CAISGQGGIGTEAFF. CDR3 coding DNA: TGTGCCATCAGTGGACAGGGTGGGATAGGCACTGAAGCTTTCTTT.

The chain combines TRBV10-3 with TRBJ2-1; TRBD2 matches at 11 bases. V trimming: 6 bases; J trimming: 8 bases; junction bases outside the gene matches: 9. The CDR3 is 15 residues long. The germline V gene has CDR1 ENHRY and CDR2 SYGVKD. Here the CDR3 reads CAIRQTSGSNYEQFF. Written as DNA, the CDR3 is TGTGCCATCAGACAAACTAGCGGGAGTAATTATGAGCAGTTCTTC.